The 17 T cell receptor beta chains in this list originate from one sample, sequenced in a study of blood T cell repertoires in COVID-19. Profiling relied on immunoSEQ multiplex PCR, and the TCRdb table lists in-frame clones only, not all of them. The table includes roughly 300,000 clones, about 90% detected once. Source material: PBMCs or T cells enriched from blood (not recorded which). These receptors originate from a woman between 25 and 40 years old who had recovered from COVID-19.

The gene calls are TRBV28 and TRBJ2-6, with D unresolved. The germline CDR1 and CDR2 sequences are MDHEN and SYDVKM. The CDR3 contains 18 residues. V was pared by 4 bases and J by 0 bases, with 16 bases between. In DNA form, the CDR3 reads TGTGCCAGCAGTTCCGGCGGAGAGAGTAGCTCTGGGGCCAACGTCCTGACTTTC. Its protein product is CASSSGGESSSGANVLTF.

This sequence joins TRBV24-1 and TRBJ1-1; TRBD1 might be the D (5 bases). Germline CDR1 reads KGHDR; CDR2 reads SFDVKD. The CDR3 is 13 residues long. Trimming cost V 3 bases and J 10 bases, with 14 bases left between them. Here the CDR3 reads CATSDPGTEAAFF. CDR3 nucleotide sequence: TGTGCCACCAGTGATCCCGGGACTGAGGCAGCTTTCTTT.

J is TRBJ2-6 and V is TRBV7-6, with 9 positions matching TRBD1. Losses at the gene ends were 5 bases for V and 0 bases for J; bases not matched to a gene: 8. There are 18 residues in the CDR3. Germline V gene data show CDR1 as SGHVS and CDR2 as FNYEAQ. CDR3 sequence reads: CASSTDRGGDSGANVLTF. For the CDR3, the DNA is TGTGCCAGCAGCACGGACAGGGGTGGGGACTCTGGGGCCAACGTCCTGACTTTC. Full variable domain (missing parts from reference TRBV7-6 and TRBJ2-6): GAGVSQSPRYKVTKRGQDVALRCDPISGHVSLYWYRQALGQGPEFLTYFNYEAQQDKSGLPNDRFSAERPEGSISTLTIQRTEQRDSAMYRCASSTDRGGDSGANVLTFGAGSRLTVL.

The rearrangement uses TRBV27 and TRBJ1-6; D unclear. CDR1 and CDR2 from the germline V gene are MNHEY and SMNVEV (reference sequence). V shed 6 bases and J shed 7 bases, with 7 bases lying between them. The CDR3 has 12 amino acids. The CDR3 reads CASSPTNSPLHF. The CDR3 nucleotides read TGTGCCAGCAGCCCGACAAATTCACCCCTCCACTTT.

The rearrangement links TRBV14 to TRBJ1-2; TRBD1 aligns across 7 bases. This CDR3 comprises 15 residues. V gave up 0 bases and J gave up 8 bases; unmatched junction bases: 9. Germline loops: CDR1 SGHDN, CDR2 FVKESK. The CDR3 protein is CASSQDRSRGTGYTF. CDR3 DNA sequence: TGTGCCAGCAGCCAAGATCGCAGCAGGGGGACAGGCTACACCTTC.

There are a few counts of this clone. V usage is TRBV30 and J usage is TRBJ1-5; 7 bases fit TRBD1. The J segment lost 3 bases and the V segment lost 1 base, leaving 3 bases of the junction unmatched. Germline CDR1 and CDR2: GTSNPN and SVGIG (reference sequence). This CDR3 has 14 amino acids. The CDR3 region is CAWSADRFNQPQHF. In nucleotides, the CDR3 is TGTGCCTGGAGTGCGGACAGGTTCAATCAGCCCCAGCATTTT.

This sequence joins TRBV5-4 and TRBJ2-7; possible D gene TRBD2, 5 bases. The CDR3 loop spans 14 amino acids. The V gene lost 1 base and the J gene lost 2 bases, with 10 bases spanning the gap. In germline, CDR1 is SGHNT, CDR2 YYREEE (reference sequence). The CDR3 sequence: CASSLKREPYEQYF. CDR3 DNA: TGTGCCAGCAGCTTGAAACGGGAACCCTACGAGCAGTACTTC.

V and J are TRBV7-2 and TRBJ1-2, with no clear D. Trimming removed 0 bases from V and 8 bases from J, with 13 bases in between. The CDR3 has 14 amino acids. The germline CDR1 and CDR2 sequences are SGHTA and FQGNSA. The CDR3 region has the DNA TGTGCCAGCAGCTTAGCTGCCAGATCGAGGGGCTACACCTTC. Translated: CASSLAARSRGYTF.

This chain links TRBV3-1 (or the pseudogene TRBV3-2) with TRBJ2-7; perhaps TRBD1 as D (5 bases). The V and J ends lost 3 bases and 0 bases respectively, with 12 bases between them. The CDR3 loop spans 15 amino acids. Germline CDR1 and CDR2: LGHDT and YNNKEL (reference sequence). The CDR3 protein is CASSHRGRRSYEQYF. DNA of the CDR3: TGTGCCAGCAGCCATAGGGGCAGACGCTCCTACGAGCAGTACTTC.

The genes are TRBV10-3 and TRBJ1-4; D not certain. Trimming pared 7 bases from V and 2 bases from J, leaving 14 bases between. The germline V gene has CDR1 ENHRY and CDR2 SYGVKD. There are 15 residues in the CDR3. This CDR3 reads CAIKSGTRTNEKLFF. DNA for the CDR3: TGTGCCATCAAGTCGGGTACTCGGACTAATGAAAAACTGTTTTTT.

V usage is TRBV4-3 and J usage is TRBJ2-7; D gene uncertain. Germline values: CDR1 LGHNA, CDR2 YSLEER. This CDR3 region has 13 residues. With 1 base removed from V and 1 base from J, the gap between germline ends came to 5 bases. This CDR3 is CASSQVTSYEQYF. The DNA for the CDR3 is TGCGCCAGCAGCCAAGTCACTTCCTACGAGCAGTACTTC.

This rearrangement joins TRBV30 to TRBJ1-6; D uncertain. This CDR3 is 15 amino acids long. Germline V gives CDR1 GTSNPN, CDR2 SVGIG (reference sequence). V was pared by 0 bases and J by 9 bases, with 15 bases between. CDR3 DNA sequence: TGTGCCTGGAGTGTACTTCGGGGTGGCGGTTCACCCCTCCACTTT. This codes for CAWSVLRGGGSPLHF.

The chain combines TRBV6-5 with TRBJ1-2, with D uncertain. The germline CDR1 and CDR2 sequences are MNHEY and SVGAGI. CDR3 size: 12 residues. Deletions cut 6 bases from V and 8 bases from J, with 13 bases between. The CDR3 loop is CASRSGFSGYTF. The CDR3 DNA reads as TGTGCCAGCAGATCTGGTTTTAGCGGCTACACCTTC.

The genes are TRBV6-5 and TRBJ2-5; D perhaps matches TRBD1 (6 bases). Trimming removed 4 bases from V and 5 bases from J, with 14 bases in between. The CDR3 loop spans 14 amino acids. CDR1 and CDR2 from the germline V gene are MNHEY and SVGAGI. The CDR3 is CASSFMAGAETQYF. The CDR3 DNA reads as TGTGCCAGCAGTTTTATGGCAGGGGCGGAGACCCAGTACTTC.

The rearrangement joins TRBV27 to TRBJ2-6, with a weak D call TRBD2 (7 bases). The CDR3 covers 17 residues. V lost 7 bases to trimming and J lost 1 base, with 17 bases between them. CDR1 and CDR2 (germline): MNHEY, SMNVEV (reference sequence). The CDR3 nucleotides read TGTGCCAGCAACATCTTACAGGGACTATCTGGGGCCAACGTCCTGACTTTC. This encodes CASNILQGLSGANVLTF.

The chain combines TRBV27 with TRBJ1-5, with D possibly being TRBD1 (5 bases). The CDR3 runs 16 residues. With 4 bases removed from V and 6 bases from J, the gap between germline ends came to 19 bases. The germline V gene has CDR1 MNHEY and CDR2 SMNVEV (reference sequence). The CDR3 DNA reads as TGTGCCAGCAGTTCCACCCCAGGGATCGGTAGTCAGCCCCAGCATTTT. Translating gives CASSSTPGIGSQPQHF.

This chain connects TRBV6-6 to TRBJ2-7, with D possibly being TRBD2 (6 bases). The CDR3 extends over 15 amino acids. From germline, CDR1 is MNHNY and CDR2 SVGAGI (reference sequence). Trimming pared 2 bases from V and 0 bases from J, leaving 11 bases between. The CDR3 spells CASSYVLRGSYEQYF. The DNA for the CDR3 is TGTGCCAGCAGTTACGTATTGCGGGGCTCCTACGAGCAGTACTTC.